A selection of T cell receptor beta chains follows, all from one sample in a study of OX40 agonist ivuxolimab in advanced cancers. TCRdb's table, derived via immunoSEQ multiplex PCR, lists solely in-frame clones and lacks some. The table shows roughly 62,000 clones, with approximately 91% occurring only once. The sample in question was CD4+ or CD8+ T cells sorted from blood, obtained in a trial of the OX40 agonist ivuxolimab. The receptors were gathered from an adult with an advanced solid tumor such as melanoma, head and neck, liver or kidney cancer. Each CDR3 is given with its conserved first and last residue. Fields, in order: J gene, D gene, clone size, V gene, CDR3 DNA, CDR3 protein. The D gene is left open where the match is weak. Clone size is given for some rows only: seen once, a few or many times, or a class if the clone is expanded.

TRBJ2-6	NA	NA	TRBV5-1	TGCGCCAGCAGCTCCGCGACGGAAATTAGCTCTGGGGCCAACGTCCTGACTTTC	CASSSATEISSGANVLTF
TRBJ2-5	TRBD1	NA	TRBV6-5	TGTGCCAGCTGCCCAGGGGGCGAAGAGACCCAGTACTTC	CASCPGGEETQYF
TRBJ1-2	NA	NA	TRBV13	TGTGCCAGCAGCTTAGGTACGGGACCTTATGGCTACACCTTC	CASSLGTGPYGYTF
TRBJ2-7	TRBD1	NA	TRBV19	TGTGCCAGTTCCGGACAGGGGGGCAACGAGCAGTACTTC	CASSGQGGNEQYF
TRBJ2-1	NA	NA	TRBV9	TGTGCCAGCAGCTATGATCTGGGGGCAGGGGAGCAGTTCTTC	CASSYDLGAGEQFF
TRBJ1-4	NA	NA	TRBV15	TGTGCCACCAGCAGAGTGGGGAGCGGTGCAACTAATGAAAAACTGTTTTTT	CATSRVGSGATNEKLFF
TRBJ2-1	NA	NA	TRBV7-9	TGTGCCAGCAGTCTCTTAGGAGGGGGGATGATGAATGAGCAGTTCTTC	CASSLLGGGMMNEQFF
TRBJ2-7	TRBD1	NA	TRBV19	TGTGCCAGTAGTACGGGACAGGGGATTGAGTCCTACGAGCAGTACTTC	CASSTGQGIESYEQYF
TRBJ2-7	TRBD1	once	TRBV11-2	TGTGCCAGCAGCCTTGGACAGGGGGCTTACGAGCAGTACTTC	CASSLGQGAYEQYF
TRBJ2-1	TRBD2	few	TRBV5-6	TGTGCCAGCAGCTCCTTCGCAATTAGCGGGAGATCTGTCTACAATGAGCAGTTCTTC	CASSSFAISGRSVYNEQFF
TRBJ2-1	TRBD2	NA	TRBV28	TGTGCCAGCAGTTCCCTGACTAGCGGGGGTCACAATGAGCAGTTCTTC	CASSSLTSGGHNEQFF
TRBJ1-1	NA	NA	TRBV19	TGTGCCAGTAGTATCTACGTGTCGGAGGGCTGGGAAGCTTTCTTT	CASSIYVSEGWEAFF
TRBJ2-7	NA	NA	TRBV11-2	TGTGCCAGCAGTAATAGCGGAGGGGTCTCCTACGAGCAGTACTTC	CASSNSGGVSYEQYF
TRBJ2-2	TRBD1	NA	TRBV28	TGTGCCAGCAGTACCGACAGGGAAACCGGGGAGCTGTTTTTT	CASSTDRETGELFF
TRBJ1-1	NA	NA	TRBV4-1	TGCGCCAGCAGCCAAACAGGGAATACTGAAGCTTTCTTT	CASSQTGNTEAFF
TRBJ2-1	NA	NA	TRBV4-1	TGCGCCAGCAGTCCAAGTAGCGCCCTTCACAATGAGCAGTTCTTC	CASSPSSALHNEQFF
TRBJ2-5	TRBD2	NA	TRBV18	TGTGCCAGCTCACCCGGGACTAGCGGGATGAGTGAGACCCAGTACTTC	CASSPGTSGMSETQYF
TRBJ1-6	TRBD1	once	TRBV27	TGTGCCAGCAGACCGGGACAGGATAATTCACCCCTCCACTTT	CASRPGQDNSPLHF
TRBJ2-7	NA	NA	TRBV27	TGTGCCAGCAGTTTAGGACTGTCCTACGAGCAGTACTTC	CASSLGLSYEQYF
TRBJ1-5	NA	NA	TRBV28	TGTGCCAGCAGTTTCCGAAGGACAGTAAATCAGCCCCAGCATTTT	CASSFRRTVNQPQHF
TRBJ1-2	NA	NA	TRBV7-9	TGTGCCAGCAGCTCGCGGACACAATCATTTGGCTACACCTTC	CASSSRTQSFGYTF
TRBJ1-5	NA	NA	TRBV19	TGTGCCAGTAGTCACCCCGTGGAGGGCAATCAGCCCCAGCATTTT	CASSHPVEGNQPQHF
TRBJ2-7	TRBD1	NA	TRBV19	TGTGCCAGTAGTATCGGACAGGGGACGGAATACGAGCAGTACTTC	CASSIGQGTEYEQYF
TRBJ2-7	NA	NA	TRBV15	TGTGCCACCAGCAGACCGGGTGGCGAGCAGTACTTC	CATSRPGGEQYF
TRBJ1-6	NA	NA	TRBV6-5	TGTGCCAGCAGTTACGAGGCCATTGGCAATTCACCCCTCCACTTT	CASSYEAIGNSPLHF
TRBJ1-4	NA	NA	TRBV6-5	TGTGCCAGCAGTTATTCGAAGGCTGGGACTAGGGGAAAACTGTTTTTT	CASSYSKAGTRGKLFF
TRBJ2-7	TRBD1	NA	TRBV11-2	TGTGCCAGCAGTTCGGGACAGGGGGCTATAGGTGAGCAGTACTTC	CASSSGQGAIGEQYF
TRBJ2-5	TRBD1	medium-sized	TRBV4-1	TGCGCCAGCAGTCAAGTATCGGGACAGGGGGCTGAGACCCAGTACTTC	CASSQVSGQGAETQYF
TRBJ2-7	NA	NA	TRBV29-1	TGCAGCGCCGCAGGGGGAGGAGGCTACGAGCAGTACTTC	CSAAGGGGYEQYF
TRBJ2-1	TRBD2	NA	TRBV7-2	TGTGCCAGCAGTGAAGGGACTAGCAGTTACAATGAGCAGTTCTTC	CASSEGTSSYNEQFF
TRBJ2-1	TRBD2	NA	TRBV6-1	TGTGCCAGCAGTGAACCCCCTAGCGGGAGCCCCAATGAGCAGTTCTTC	CASSEPPSGSPNEQFF
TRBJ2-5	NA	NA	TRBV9	TGTGCCAGCAGCTCCCGAGACAGCAGTTCACGGGAGACCCAGTACTTC	CASSSRDSSSRETQYF
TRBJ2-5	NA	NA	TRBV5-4	TGTGCCAGCAGCCCGAGTCTTGGGGCGGGAACCCAAGAGACCCAGTACTTC	CASSPSLGAGTQETQYF
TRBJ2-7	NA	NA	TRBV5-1	TGCGCCAGCAGCTTGGAAGTCACGGGGGAGCAGTACTTC	CASSLEVTGEQYF
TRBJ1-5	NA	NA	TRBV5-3	TGTGCCAGAAGCTTGGTGGGGGGCGGCAATCAGCCCCAGCATTTT	CARSLVGGGNQPQHF
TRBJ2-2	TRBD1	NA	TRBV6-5	TGTGCCAGCAGGAGGGACAGGGGGAACACCGGGGAGCTGTTTTTT	CASRRDRGNTGELFF
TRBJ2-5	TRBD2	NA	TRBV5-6	TGTGCCAGCAGCCCCTTTGGGGAGGGAAAAGAGACCCAGTACTTC	CASSPFGEGKETQYF
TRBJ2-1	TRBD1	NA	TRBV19	TGTGCCAGTAGTGAAGGGACAGGGGGCGGGAATGAGCAGTTCTTC	CASSEGTGGGNEQFF
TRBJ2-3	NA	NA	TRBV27	TGTGCCAGCAGTTTATCCAACTGGGGCCCCACAACAGATACGCAGTATTTT	CASSLSNWGPTTDTQYF
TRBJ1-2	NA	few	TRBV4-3	TGCGCCAGCAGCCAAGAAACAGGTACGAGGCGTCGGGGCTACACCTTC	CASSQETGTRRRGYTF
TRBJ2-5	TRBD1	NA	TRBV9	TGTGCCAGCAGCCCGAGACAGGGTATCGAGACCCAGTACTTC	CASSPRQGIETQYF
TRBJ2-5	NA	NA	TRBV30	TGTGCCTGGCGGAGGGGAGAGACCCAGTACTTC	CAWRRGETQYF
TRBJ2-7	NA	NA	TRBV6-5	TGTGCCAGCAGTTACGGCCAGGGTACCTACGAGCAGTACTTC	CASSYGQGTYEQYF
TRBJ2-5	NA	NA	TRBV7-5	TGTGCCAGAAGCTACGCAGGACAGGGGGCCGGGGAGACCCAGTACTTC	CARSYAGQGAGETQYF
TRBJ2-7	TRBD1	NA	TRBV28	TGTGCCAGCAGTTTATGGGGACAGGGACTCGAGCAGTACTTC	CASSLWGQGLEQYF
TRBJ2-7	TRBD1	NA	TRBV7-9	TGTGCCAGCAGCGGACAGGGCCCCGAGCAGTACTTC	CASSGQGPEQYF
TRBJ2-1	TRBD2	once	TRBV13	TGTGCCAGCAGCTCCGCGTTTTTGACTAGCGGGACTAACAATGAGCAGTTCTTC	CASSSAFLTSGTNNEQFF
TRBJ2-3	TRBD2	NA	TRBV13	TGTGCCAGCAGCTTTGGGACTAGCGGGATAGATACGCAGTATTTT	CASSFGTSGIDTQYF
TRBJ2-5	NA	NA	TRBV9	TGTGCCAGCAGCGTAAATCGGGAAAGTCCTCAAGAGACCCAGTACTTC	CASSVNRESPQETQYF
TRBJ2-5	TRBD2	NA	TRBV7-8	TGTGCCAGCAGCTTAGTGGTAGCGGGAGGCCAAGAGACCCAGTACTTC	CASSLVVAGGQETQYF
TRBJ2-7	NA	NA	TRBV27	TGTGCCAGCAGTTTAGATTGGATGAGCTCCTACGAGCAGTACTTC	CASSLDWMSSYEQYF
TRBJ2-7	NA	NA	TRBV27	TGTGCCAGCGCCAGGGGGGACTCCTACGAGCAGTACTTC	CASARGDSYEQYF
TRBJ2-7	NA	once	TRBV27	TGTGCCAGCAGTTTATCGGGGGCCAGCTCCTACGAGCAGTACTTC	CASSLSGASSYEQYF
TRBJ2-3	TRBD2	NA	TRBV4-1	TGCGCCAGCAGCCAAGTTCGCGGGAGCCCAGATACGCAGTATTTT	CASSQVRGSPDTQYF
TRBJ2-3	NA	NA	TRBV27	TGTGCCAGCAGTTCTACAGATACGCAGTATTTT	CASSSTDTQYF
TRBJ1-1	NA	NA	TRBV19	TGTGCCAGTAGTATCTCAGATTCGAACACTGAAGCTTTCTTT	CASSISDSNTEAFF
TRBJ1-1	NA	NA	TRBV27	TGTGCCAGCAGTCTAACAGGGCTGGCGGGCACTGAAGCTTTCTTT	CASSLTGLAGTEAFF
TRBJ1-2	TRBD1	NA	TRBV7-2	TGTGCCAGCAGCCTAAACCGGGACAGATTTAACTATGGCTACACCTTC	CASSLNRDRFNYGYTF
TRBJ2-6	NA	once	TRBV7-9	TGTGCCAGCAGCTCCCCCCCAGGATCTGGGGCCAACGTCCTGACTTTC	CASSSPPGSGANVLTF
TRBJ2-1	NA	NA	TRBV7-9	TGTGCCAGCAGCTTAGTTTCCGGCTACAATGAGCAGTTCTTC	CASSLVSGYNEQFF